The clone carrying this T cell receptor (beta chain) was observed a few times. Its antigen is unidentified. These data are taken from a study of response to subunit inactivated influenza vaccine. TCRdb passed the RT-PCR reads through MiXCR, listing each CDR3 protein once. Of over 400,000 distinct CDR3 sequences listed, 10% to 15% are singletons. Broader study findings: Authors suggested few new T cells are recruited by each seasonal influenza vaccination.

The CDR3 runs to 14 residues. Germline V gives CDR1 SGHTA, CDR2 FQGNSA. V shed 5 bases and J shed 1 base, with 12 bases lying between them. The starting material was PBMCs from blood, obtained more than 35 days after vaccination. This rearrangement joins TRBV7-2 to TRBJ2-7; D unclear. This TCR came from a man aged 45 to 65 who received an inactivated influenza vaccine. The CDR3 DNA is TGTGCCAGCAGCCCCGCCAGGCAGTCCTACGAGCAGTACTTC. This gives the protein CASSPARQSYEQYF. Variable domain in full (rest from reference TRBV7-2 and TRBJ2-7): GAGVSQSPSNKVTEKGKDVELRCDPISGHTALYWYRQSLGQGLEFLIYFQGNSAPDKSGLPSDRFSAERTGGSVSTLTIQRTQQEDSAVYLCASSPARQSYEQYFGPGTRLTVT.